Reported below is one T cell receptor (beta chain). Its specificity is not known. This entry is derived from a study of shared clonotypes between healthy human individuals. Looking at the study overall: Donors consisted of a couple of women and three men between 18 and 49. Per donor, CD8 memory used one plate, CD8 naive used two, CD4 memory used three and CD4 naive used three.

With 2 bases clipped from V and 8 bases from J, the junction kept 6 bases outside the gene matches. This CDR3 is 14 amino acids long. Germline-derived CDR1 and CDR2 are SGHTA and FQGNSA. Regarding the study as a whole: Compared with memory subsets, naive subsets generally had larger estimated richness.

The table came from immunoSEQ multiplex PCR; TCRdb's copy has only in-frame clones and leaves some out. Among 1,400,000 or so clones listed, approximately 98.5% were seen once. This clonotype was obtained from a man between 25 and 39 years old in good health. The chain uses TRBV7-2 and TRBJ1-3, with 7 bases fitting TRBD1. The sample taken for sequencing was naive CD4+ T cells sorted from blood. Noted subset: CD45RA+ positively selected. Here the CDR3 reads CASSLQGVGDTIYF. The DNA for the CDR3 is TGTGCCAGCAGCTTACAGGGGGTAGGAGACACCATATATTTT.